This TCR beta chain was sequenced in a study of T cells in Graves' hyperthyroidism and ophthalmopathy. General observations from the study: From stable hyperthyroidism, ophthalmopathy was separated by a 13 V-J model.

Amplified regions were TCR beta CDR3 sequences from RNA transcripts. Carried out on the TCR CDR3, a first-round RT-PCR used the HTBI primer set. In TCRdb, the multiplex PCR reads were re-called with MiXCR into one record per CDR3 protein. The sample lists hundreds of thousands of distinct CDR3 sequences; about 35% were seen once. As regards this clonotype: Its antigen is currently unknown.

The germline V gene has CDR1 LNHDA and CDR2 SQIVND (reference sequence). This CDR3 is built from 15 residues. Trimming pared 2 bases from V and 7 bases from J, leaving 17 bases between. Sequencing was performed on blood. The gene calls are TRBV19 and TRBJ1-1; D is ambiguous. The sequence was obtained from a woman in her forties with Graves' hyperthyroidism. The CDR3 sequence is CASSIIGVTSSEAFF. CDR3 coding DNA: TGTGCCAGTAGTATAATAGGCGTTACCTCGAGTGAAGCTTTCTTT.